This T cell receptor beta chain was profiled in a study of T cells in Graves' hyperthyroidism and ophthalmopathy. Study findings and constraints: The blood repertoire included most of the expanded thyroid clonotypes above 0.001. By a 13 V-J model, ophthalmopathy was set apart from stable hyperthyroidism.

V was pared by 1 base and J by 6 bases, with 12 bases between. CDR1 SGHTA and CDR2 FQGNSA come from the germline V gene. The CDR3 sequence is 14 residues long. Regions amplified from RNA transcripts were the TCR beta CDR3 regions. The TCR CDR3 first-round RT-PCR relied on the HTBI primer set. TCRdb reprocessed the multiplex PCR reads via MiXCR and lists one record per CDR3 protein. The data contain a few hundred thousand distinct CDR3 sequences, around 45% of them seen just once; the ten biggest clones take up around 20%. Only a few counts were recorded for this clonotype. Its antigen is currently unknown. Not enrolled were patients with uncontrolled infection, other autoimmune disease, pregnancy or lactation. Thyroid ultrasound, orbital computed tomography, clinical symptoms, and serum thyroxine and TRAb underpinned diagnoses.

The sample comprised peripheral blood or thyroid tissue (not recorded which). The chain employs TRBV7-2 and TRBJ1-1; D perhaps matches TRBD1 (5 bases). The TCR comes from an adult woman with Graves' disease, either hyperthyroidism or ophthalmopathy (not recorded which). Here the CDR3 DNA reads TGTGCCAGCAGCTTAGGCCCCAGGGATGCTGAAGCTTTCTTT. Its protein product is CASSLGPRDAEAFF.